Here is one T cell receptor (beta chain) with its context. CDR1 is SEHNR, CDR2 FQNEAQ, per germline (reference sequence). Trimming removed 1 base from V and 5 bases from J; junction bases left unmatched: 6. The CDR3 totals 16 residues. What was amplified from RNA transcripts were TCR beta CDR3 regions. An initial round of RT-PCR targeting the TCR CDR3 relied on the HTBI primer set. TCRdb passed the multiplex PCR reads through MiXCR, listing each CDR3 protein once. The data hold about 400,000 distinct CDR3 sequences, with more than 12% observed a single time. The data originate from a study of T cells in Graves' hyperthyroidism and ophthalmopathy.

This sequence joins TRBV7-9 and TRBJ2-2; 8 nucleotides agree with TRBD2. What was sequenced was blood. This sequence originates from a woman aged 30 to 39 with Graves' hyperthyroidism. The CDR3 DNA sequence: TGTGCCAGCAGCTTAGACGGCGGGAGGCTTACCGGGGAGCTGTTTTTT. This sequence encodes CASSLDGGRLTGELFF.